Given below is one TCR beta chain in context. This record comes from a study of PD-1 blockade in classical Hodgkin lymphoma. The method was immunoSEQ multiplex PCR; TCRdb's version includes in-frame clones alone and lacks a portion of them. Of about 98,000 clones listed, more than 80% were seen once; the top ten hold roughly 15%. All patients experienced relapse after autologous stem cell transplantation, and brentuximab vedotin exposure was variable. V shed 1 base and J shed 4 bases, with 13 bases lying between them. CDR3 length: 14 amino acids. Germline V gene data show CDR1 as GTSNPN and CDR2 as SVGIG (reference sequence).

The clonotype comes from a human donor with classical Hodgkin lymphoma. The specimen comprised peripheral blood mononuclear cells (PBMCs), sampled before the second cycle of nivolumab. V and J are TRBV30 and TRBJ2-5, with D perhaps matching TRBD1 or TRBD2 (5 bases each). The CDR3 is CAWSEGTPGETQYF. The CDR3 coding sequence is TGTGCCTGGAGTGAGGGGACCCCGGGAGAGACCCAGTACTTC.